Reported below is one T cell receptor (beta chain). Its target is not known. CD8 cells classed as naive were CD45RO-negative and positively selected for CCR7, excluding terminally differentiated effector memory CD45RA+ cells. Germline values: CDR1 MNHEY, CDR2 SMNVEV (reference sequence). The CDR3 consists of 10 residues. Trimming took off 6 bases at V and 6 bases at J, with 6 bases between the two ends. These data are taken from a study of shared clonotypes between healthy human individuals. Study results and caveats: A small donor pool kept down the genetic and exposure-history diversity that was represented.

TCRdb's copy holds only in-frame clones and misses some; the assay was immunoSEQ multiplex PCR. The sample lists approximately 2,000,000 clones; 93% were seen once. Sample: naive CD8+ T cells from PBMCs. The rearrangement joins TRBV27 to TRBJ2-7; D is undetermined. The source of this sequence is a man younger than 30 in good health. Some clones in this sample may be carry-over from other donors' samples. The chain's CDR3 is CASRWGEQYF. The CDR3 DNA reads TGTGCCAGCAGATGGGGCGAGCAGTACTTC.